What follows describes a single T cell receptor (beta chain). Its antigen is undetermined. CDR3 length equals 15 residues. The V gene end was trimmed by 3 bases and the J gene end by 7 bases; junction bases not matched to a gene: 8. The germline V gene encodes CDR1 SGHAT and CDR2 FQDESV (reference sequence). The PCR made use of 60 Vbeta and 13 Jbeta primers. The assay was immunoSEQ multiplex PCR, and TCRdb's table has in-frame clones only and misses some. This repertoire shows 180,000 or so clones, roughly 80% found once; its top ten account for more than 1.1%. The data were obtained in a study of cytomegalovirus exposure and HLA in healthy donors. Overall study results and limits: In a later analysis, parvovirus B19, influenza, CMV and Epstein-Barr virus appeared linked to several top co-occurrence clusters.

The clonotype originates from a girl aged 10 to 17 in good health and CMV-seropositive. The source material was PBMCs. The chain carries TRBV11-1 and TRBJ2-1; TRBD1 agrees at 8 bases. CDR3 loop: CASSFPGGAGNEQFF. CDR3 DNA: TGTGCCAGCAGCTTTCCAGGGGGCGCGGGGAATGAGCAGTTCTTC.